This T cell receptor beta chain was found in a study of OX40 agonist ivuxolimab in advanced cancers. Whole-study context: Every 2 weeks, patients got intravenous ivuxolimab at one of six dose levels (0.01-10 mg/kg).

Measured with immunoSEQ multiplex PCR; TCRdb has only the in-frame clones, and not every one. Found here are about 54,000 clones, 80% of them singletons; the top ten hold around 4.5%. This clone has only a few counts. The antigen remains undetermined. CDR3 length equals 13 residues. Per the germline V gene, CDR1 is PRHDT and CDR2 is FYEKMQ (reference sequence). Trimming took off 5 bases at V and 4 bases at J, with 11 bases between the two ends. Broader study findings: Both blood CD4+ and CD8+ T cells showed clonal growth by week 6 at 0.1 to 3.0 mg/kg.

The chain carries TRBV13 and TRBJ1-2; D remains unclear. The sample was CD4+ or CD8+ T cells sorted from blood, taken in a trial of the OX40 agonist ivuxolimab. This TCR derives from an adult with an advanced solid tumor such as melanoma, head and neck, liver or kidney cancer. For the CDR3, the DNA is TGTGCCAGCAGCCCTCAGAGGTTCTATGGCTACACCTTC. Translation gives CASSPQRFYGYTF. The full variable domain, its missing parts supplied by reference TRBV13 and TRBJ1-2, is AAGVIQSPRHLIKEKRETATLKCYPIPRHDTVYWYQQGPGQDPQFLISFYEKMQSDKGSIPDRFSAQQFSDYHSELNMSSLELGDSALYFCASSPQRFYGYTFGSGTRLTVV.